The rows below give T cell receptor beta chains drawn from one sample of a study of shared clonotypes between healthy human individuals. Profiling relied on immunoSEQ multiplex PCR, and the TCRdb table lists in-frame clones only, not all of them. The sample has some 630,000 clones; roughly 70% are singletons. Sequencing input: memory CD4+ T cells sorted from blood. These receptor sequences come from a woman in her twenties or thirties in good health. Both conserved end residues are part of each CDR3. The order of the fields is J gene, V gene, CDR3 protein.

TRBJ1-4 | TRBV28 | CASSSYDAATNEKLFF
TRBJ2-2 | TRBV14 | CASNPGTGGTGELFF
TRBJ2-7 | TRBV4-2 | CASSPKRGSYEQYF
TRBJ1-2 | TRBV19 | CASSRRQGDAGGYTF
TRBJ2-2 | TRBV5-1 | CASGASGPGELFF
TRBJ2-7 | TRBV19 | CASSIAGLAATYEQYF
TRBJ2-7 | TRBV7-8 | CASSLARRGQGKSYEQYF
TRBJ1-2 | TRBV30 | CAWSVAVPNYGYTF
TRBJ2-1 | TRBV7-6 | CASHGVSYNEQFF
TRBJ2-3 | TRBV19 | CASSMSTVADTQYF
TRBJ1-2 | TRBV6-1 | CASTEGGPYGYTF
TRBJ2-1 | TRBV7-9 | CASSSRLAAYNEQFF
TRBJ2-1 | TRBV14 | CASSQVLGEYNEQFF
TRBJ2-7 | TRBV7-8 | CASSLGEGREQYF
TRBJ2-7 | TRBV5-1 | CASSLGDTYEQYF
TRBJ2-7 | TRBV5-1 | CASSFKTGIDGEYEQYF
TRBJ2-6 | TRBV19 | CASSISGTPISGANVLTF
TRBJ2-7 | TRBV4-2 | CASSQDGTGTLREQYF
TRBJ1-5 | TRBV6-1 | CASSETSGGGLQPQHF
TRBJ1-4 | TRBV28 | CASSPPGARSRANEKLFF
TRBJ1-2 | TRBV5-1 | CASSAGRLGILGYGYTF
TRBJ2-7 | TRBV27 | CASSLWGLDEQYF
TRBJ1-1 | TRBV14 | CASSQFRENTEAFF
TRBJ1-3 | TRBV29-1 | CSAHRTGVGNTIYF
TRBJ1-1 | TRBV27 | CASRDTMNTEAFF
TRBJ1-1 | TRBV27 | CASSLTGLGEAFF
TRBJ2-3 | TRBV7-8 | CASKGREGADTQYF
TRBJ2-7 | TRBV19 | CASSDAGTGLYEQYF
TRBJ2-7 | TRBV10-3 | CAIKDGLSYEQYF
TRBJ2-3 | TRBV11-3 | CASSRTGSTDTQYF
TRBJ2-1 | TRBV28 | CASSSGGQGVYEQFF
TRBJ2-7 | TRBV19 | CASSNPAAPLEQYF
TRBJ2-5 | TRBV12-2 | CASRLATGAWETQYF
TRBJ2-1 | TRBV7-2 | CASRRTALVARTEQFF
TRBJ2-7 | TRBV6-5 | CASSYQPGTGGYEQYF
TRBJ2-7 | TRBV6-5 | CASSYSIYPSGYEQYF
TRBJ1-5 | TRBV16 | CASSRRNSNQPQHF
TRBJ1-2 | TRBV4-1 | CASSQDRGKSGYTF
TRBJ2-2 | TRBV28 | CASLGPSVVYTGELFF
TRBJ1-2 | TRBV19 | CASTSRASNYGYTF
TRBJ1-1 | TRBV27 | CASSVRTGSQNTEAFF
TRBJ2-7 | TRBV29-1 | CSVVGGGGLFDEQYF
TRBJ2-7 | TRBV7-8 | CASSLRTSGNPGAYEQYF
TRBJ2-2 | TRBV7-6 | CASSLRGLPAANTGELFF
TRBJ1-1 | TRBV10-3 | CAISEEVANGEAFF
TRBJ2-1 | TRBV15 | CATSRDKASAYNEQFF
TRBJ1-1 | TRBV11-2 | CASSSARRGRLGGAFF
TRBJ2-7 | TRBV19 | CASSMTQYEQYF
TRBJ1-1 | TRBV28 | CASSFGLGIDTEAFF
TRBJ2-1 | TRBV19 | CASSIAPRLAGPGHEQFF
TRBJ1-3 | TRBV27 | CASSLLTPRVSGNTIYF
TRBJ2-1 | TRBV10-1 | CASTPGPYNEQFF
TRBJ2-1 | TRBV25-1 | CASSDLGRGGTYNEQFF